This T cell receptor beta chain was sequenced during a study of blood T cell repertoires in COVID-19. Study-wide context: From the United States, Italy and Spain came samples of acute and convalescent COVID-19.

Original handling: Scientists estimated how many nucleated cells there were by amplifying reference gene primers. Sequencing used immunoSEQ multiplex PCR; TCRdb keeps in-frame clones, though not all of them. Clone size and V and J calls were adopted from that table, with D and trimming inferred from the DNA. This sample has approximately 210,000 clones, with 85% to 90% found just once. CDR1 is SGHTA and CDR2 is FQGNSA in the germline V gene. V was shortened by 1 base and J by 6 bases, with 9 bases between the two germline ends. The CDR3 extends over 14 amino acids. It was during active infection that Seattle patients were enrolled and then longitudinally followed.

This clonotype originated in a man aged 45-65 years with COVID-19, enrolled during active disease. The V call is TRBV7-2, the J call TRBJ1-4, with a tentative D call TRBD1 (5 bases). Material: peripheral blood. CDR3 in amino acids: CASSLDRGDEKLFF. CDR3 DNA: TGTGCCAGCAGCTTAGATCGGGGGGATGAAAAACTGTTTTTT.